This T cell receptor (beta chain) was sequenced during a study of blood T cell repertoires in COVID-19. Whole-study context: COVID-19 samples, acute and convalescent, were from the United States, Italy and Spain. The cDNA or gDNA used as material had been derived from T cells, B-cell-depleted T cells, or PBMCs.

This clone was seen just once. The CDR3 has 16 amino acids. Germline values: CDR1 MNHEY, CDR2 SMNVEV (reference sequence). V shed 5 bases, J shed 2 bases, and the junction held 12 bases outside the gene matches. Authors' data handling: The authors estimated nucleated cell counts from reference gene primer amplification. The data were produced by immunoSEQ multiplex PCR, yet TCRdb's version contains in-frame clones alone and is incomplete. From that table come the V and J calls and clone size; the DNA was used to work out D and trimming. The sample gives approximately 190,000 clones, roughly four fifths of which show up once; 5.5% to 7.5% is in the top ten.

The source is a middle-aged woman with acute or convalescent COVID-19. The specimen was peripheral blood. This chain uses TRBV27 with TRBJ2-7, with 7 bases aligning to TRBD2. The CDR3 sequence is CASSPASGDYAYEQYF. DNA of the CDR3: TGTGCCAGCAGTCCGGCCTCCGGGGACTACGCCTACGAGCAGTACTTC.